The rows below give T cell receptor beta chains drawn from one sample of a study of T cells in pancreatic ductal adenocarcinoma. Sequencing used immunoSEQ multiplex PCR; TCRdb keeps in-frame clones, though not all of them. The top ten clones hold under 2.5% of a sample with tens of thousands of clones, about 92% of them seen once. Sequenced: PBMCs. The receptors were sampled from a human donor with pancreatic ductal adenocarcinoma. Both conserved end residues are part of each CDR3. D genes are given only for firm matches. The size field is filled for only some rows; it gives once, few, many or a size class.

cdr3_length,clone_size,v_call,j_call,d_call,cdr3_aa,cdr3_nt
16,NA,TRBV2,TRBJ2-1,TRBD2,CASSGTSGRADNEQFF,TGTGCCAGCAGTGGGACTAGCGGGAGGGCTGACAATGAGCAGTTCTTC
17,NA,TRBV7-7,TRBJ2-1,TRBD2,CASSLYPPGREGPEQFF,TGTGCTAGCAGCTTATACCCCCCCGGGCGGGAGGGCCCTGAGCAGTTCTTC
14,once,TRBV30,TRBJ1-2,NA,CAWSVRYRVDGYTF,TGTGCCTGGAGTGTACGCTACAGGGTAGATGGCTACACCTTC
14,NA,TRBV18,TRBJ1-1,NA,CASSPWVGDTEAFF,TGTGCCAGCTCACCATGGGTCGGGGACACTGAAGCTTTCTTT
12,NA,TRBV6-1,TRBJ2-1,NA,CASSELGYWQFF,TGTGCCAGCAGTGAACTGGGATATTGGCAGTTCTTC
20,NA,TRBV4-3,TRBJ2-6,TRBD1,CASSRGSSGQIVSGANVLTF,TGCGCCAGCAGCCGCGGTTCATCGGGACAGATAGTCTCTGGGGCCAACGTCCTGACTTTC
19,NA,TRBV23-1,TRBJ2-6,TRBD1,CASSHLSTGLGAGANVLTF,TGCGCCAGCAGTCACCTCTCGACAGGGCTGGGGGCTGGGGCCAACGTCCTGACTTTC
15,NA,TRBV7-9,TRBJ2-2,TRBD1,CASSRGQGVTGELFF,TGTGCCAGCAGCCGCGGACAGGGGGTTACCGGGGAGCTGTTTTTT
17,once,TRBV2,TRBJ1-3,NA,CASSEALGVGTGNTIYF,TGTGCCAGCAGTGAAGCTCTAGGGGTCGGGACTGGAAACACCATATATTTT
16,NA,TRBV7-9,TRBJ2-1,NA,CASSLRRQTLYNEQFF,TGTGCCAGCAGCTTGAGGCGACAGACACTTTACAATGAGCAGTTCTTC
15,NA,TRBV2,TRBJ2-7,NA,CASSEALQGSSEQYF,TGTGCCAGCAGTGAAGCGCTCCAAGGGTCCTCCGAGCAGTACTTC
14,NA,TRBV14,TRBJ1-1,NA,CASSQAGMNTEAFF,TGTGCCAGCAGCCAAGCGGGAATGAACACTGAAGCTTTCTTT
13,once,TRBV5-1,TRBJ2-5,NA,CASSDQIQETQYF,TGCGCCAGCAGTGACCAAATACAAGAGACCCAGTACTTC
14,NA,TRBV6-5,TRBJ1-2,NA,CASSETGISIRYTF,TGTGCCAGCAGTGAGACGGGAATATCTATACGCTACACCTTC
11,NA,TRBV29-1,TRBJ2-1,NA,CSVSGGREQFF,TGCAGCGTCTCCGGGGGGCGTGAGCAGTTCTTC
16,NA,TRBV2,TRBJ2-5,TRBD2,CASSEGWLAGAETQYF,TGTGCCAGCAGTGAAGGCTGGCTAGCGGGAGCAGAGACCCAGTACTTC
11,NA,TRBV28,TRBJ1-1,NA,CASSFITEAFF,TGTGCCAGCAGTTTCATCACTGAAGCTTTCTTT
15,NA,TRBV4-2,TRBJ1-3,NA,CASSQDRGVGNTIYF,TGTGCCAGCAGCCAAGATCGGGGAGTTGGAAACACCATATATTTT
18,NA,TRBV4-2,TRBJ2-2,TRBD2,CASSETSGGGVVTGELFF,TGTGCCAGCAGCGAAACCTCGGGGGGTGGGGTTGTTACCGGGGAGCTGTTTTTT
17,NA,TRBV7-9,TRBJ2-1,TRBD1,CASSLGFRQGSYNEQFF,TGTGCCAGCAGCTTAGGGTTTCGACAGGGGTCCTACAATGAGCAGTTCTTC
12,NA,TRBV5-4,TRBJ2-7,TRBD2,CASSPEGTSGTF,TGTGCCAGCAGCCCGGAAGGGACTAGCGGAACCTTC
16,NA,TRBV27,TRBJ2-7,NA,CASILTRGPTFYEQYF,TGTGCCAGCATCCTTACCAGGGGCCCGACCTTCTACGAGCAGTACTTC
15,NA,TRBV5-1,TRBJ2-6,NA,CASSLDGSGANVLTF,TGCGCCAGCAGCTTGGATGGATCTGGGGCCAACGTCCTGACTTTC
16,NA,TRBV2,TRBJ2-7,TRBD2,CASSSVWTSGSYEQYF,TGTGCCAGCAGTAGTGTGTGGACTAGCGGGAGTTACGAGCAGTACTTC
16,few,TRBV6-6,TRBJ2-1,NA,CASRRRTGGDLNEQFF,TGTGCCAGCAGACGGAGGACAGGAGGGGACCTCAATGAGCAGTTCTTC